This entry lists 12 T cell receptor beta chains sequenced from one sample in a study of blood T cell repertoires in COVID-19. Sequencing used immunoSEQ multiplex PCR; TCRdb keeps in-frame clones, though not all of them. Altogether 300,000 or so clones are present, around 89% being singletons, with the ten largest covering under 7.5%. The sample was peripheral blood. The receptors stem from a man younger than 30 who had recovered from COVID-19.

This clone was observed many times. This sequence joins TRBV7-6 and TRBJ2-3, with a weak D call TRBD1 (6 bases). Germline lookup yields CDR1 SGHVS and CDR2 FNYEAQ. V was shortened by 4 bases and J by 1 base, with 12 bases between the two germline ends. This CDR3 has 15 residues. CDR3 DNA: TGTGCCAGCAGCTCCTACAGGGCCCGCACAGATACGCAGTATTTT. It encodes CASSSYRARTDTQYF.

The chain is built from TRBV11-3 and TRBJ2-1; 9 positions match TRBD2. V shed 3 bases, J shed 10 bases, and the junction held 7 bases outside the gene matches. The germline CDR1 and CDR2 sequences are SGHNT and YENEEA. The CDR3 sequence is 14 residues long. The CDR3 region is CASSFGGRASEQFF. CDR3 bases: TGTGCCAGCAGCTTTGGCGGGAGGGCCTCGGAGCAGTTCTTC.

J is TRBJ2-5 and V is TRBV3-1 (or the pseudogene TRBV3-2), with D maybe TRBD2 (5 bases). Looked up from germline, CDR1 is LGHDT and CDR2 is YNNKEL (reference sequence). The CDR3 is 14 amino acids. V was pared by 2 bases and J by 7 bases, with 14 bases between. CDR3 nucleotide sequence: TGTGCCAGCAGCCAACTAACCCCCACTAGGACCCAGTACTTC. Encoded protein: CASSQLTPTRTQYF.

This chain's CDR3 is CASSQALEGYEQYF. The CDR3 DNA reads TGCGCCAGCAGCCAAGCACTGGAGGGCTACGAGCAGTACTTC. The chain carries TRBV4-1 and TRBJ2-7, with D possibly matching TRBD2 (6 bases). CDR3 length: 14 residues. V was clipped by 1 base and J by 3 bases, with 10 bases between them. The V gene's germline CDR1 is MGHRA and CDR2 YSYEKL.

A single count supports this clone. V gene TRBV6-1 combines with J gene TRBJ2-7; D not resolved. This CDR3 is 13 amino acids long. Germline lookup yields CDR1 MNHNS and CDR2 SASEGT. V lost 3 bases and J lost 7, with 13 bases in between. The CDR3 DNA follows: TGTGCCAGCAGTGATCCGGGTCTGGAAGAGCAGTACTTC. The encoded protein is CASSDPGLEEQYF.

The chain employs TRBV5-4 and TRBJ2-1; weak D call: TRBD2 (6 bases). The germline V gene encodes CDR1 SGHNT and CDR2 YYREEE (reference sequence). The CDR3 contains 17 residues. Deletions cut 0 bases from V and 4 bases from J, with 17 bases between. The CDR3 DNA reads TGTGCCAGCAGCTTGGATGATGGTTTCCGGGGGTACAATGAGCAGTTCTTC. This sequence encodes CASSLDDGFRGYNEQFF.

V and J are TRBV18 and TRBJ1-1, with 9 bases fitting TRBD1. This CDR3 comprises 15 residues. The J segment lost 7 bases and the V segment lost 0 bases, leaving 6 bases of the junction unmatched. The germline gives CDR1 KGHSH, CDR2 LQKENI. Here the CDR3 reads CASSPPGTGGGEAFF. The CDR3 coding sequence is TGTGCCAGCTCACCACCGGGCACAGGGGGCGGTGAAGCTTTCTTT.

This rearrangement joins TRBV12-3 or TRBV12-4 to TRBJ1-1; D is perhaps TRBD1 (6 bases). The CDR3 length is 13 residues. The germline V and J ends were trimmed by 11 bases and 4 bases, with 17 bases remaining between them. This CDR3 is CAVRGAAGTEAFF. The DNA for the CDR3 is TGTGCCGTTCGGGGGGCGGCGGGCACTGAAGCTTTCTTT.

The CDR3 DNA reads TGCGCCAGCAGTGTGGGCGCCCGCCGGGACTACGAGCAGTACTTC. Translated: CASSVGARRDYEQYF. The chain recombines TRBV5-1 with TRBJ2-7; D may be TRBD2 (5 bases). Looked up from germline, CDR1 is SGHRS and CDR2 is YFSETQ. V dropped 5 bases and J dropped 3 bases, with 18 bases sitting between them. The CDR3 extends over 15 amino acids.

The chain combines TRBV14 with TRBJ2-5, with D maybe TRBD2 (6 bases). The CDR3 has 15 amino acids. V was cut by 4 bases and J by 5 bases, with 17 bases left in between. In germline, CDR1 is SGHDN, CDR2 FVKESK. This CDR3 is CASSRGTSLRETQYF. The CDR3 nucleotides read TGTGCCAGCAGCCGCGGGACTTCTCTCCGGGAGACCCAGTACTTC.

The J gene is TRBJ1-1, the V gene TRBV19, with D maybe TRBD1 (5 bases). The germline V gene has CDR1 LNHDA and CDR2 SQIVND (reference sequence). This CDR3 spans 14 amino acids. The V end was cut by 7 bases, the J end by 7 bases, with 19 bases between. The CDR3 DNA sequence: TGTGCCAGTACCCAAACGGGGGAAGGGTATGAAGCTTTCTTT. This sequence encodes CASTQTGEGYEAFF.

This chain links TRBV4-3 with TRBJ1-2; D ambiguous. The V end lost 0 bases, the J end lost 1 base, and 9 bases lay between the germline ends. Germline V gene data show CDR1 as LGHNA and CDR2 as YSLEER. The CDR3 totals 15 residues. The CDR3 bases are TGCGCCAGCAGCCAAGATAACAACCTTAACTATGGCTACACCTTC. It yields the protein CASSQDNNLNYGYTF.